This is a list of T cell receptor beta chains from one sample in a study of T cell changes during pregnancy in multiple sclerosis. Sequencing used immunoSEQ multiplex PCR; TCRdb keeps in-frame clones, though not all of them. The repertoire holds around 55,000 clones, 93% seen once, with about 4% in the top ten. Sample: CD8+ T cells from peripheral blood mononuclear cells, taken in the second trimester of pregnancy. These receptors were obtained from a female donor with multiple sclerosis, enrolled in a pregnancy study. CDR3s include the opening cysteine and the closing phenylalanine or tryptophan. Fields, in order: clone size, J gene, V gene, D gene, CDR3 length, CDR3 protein, CDR3 DNA. A D gene is named only where the DNA matches it firmly. Some rows have no size entry. The others give once, few or many, or a class for an expanded clone.

- | TRBJ2-1 | TRBV27 | TRBD1 | 13 | CASTRTGDDEQFF | TGTGCCAGCACCCGGACAGGGGACGATGAGCAGTTCTTC
- | TRBJ2-2 | TRBV11-2 | - | 16 | CASSSARDANTGELFF | TGTGCCAGCAGCTCTGCACGGGATGCGAACACCGGGGAGCTGTTTTTT
- | TRBJ2-2 | TRBV28 | - | 14 | CASSFQGGTGELFF | TGTGCCAGCAGTTTCCAGGGAGGTACCGGGGAGCTGTTTTTT
- | TRBJ1-2 | TRBV7-9 | TRBD1 | 15 | CASSSPGGELAGYTF | TGTGCCAGCAGCTCTCCAGGGGGCGAGCTTGCTGGCTACACCTTC
- | TRBJ2-1 | TRBV2 | TRBD2 | 15 | CASSGPGLGYNEQFF | TGTGCCAGCAGTGGCCCGGGACTAGGGTACAATGAGCAGTTCTTC
- | TRBJ2-1 | TRBV27 | TRBD2 | 15 | CASSLRGLAGDPQFF | TGTGCCAGCAGTCTCCGGGGACTAGCGGGAGATCCGCAGTTCTTC
- | TRBJ1-1 | TRBV19 | TRBD1 | 16 | CASSSDRGLMNTEAFF | TGTGCCAGTAGCTCCGACAGGGGGCTTATGAACACTGAAGCTTTCTTT
few | TRBJ1-1 | TRBV6-6 | - | 11 | CASSFGTEAFF | TGTGCCAGCAGTTTCGGCACTGAAGCTTTCTTT
- | TRBJ1-3 | TRBV13 | - | 14 | CASSLGQSGNTIYF | TGTGCCAGCAGCTTAGGACAGTCTGGAAACACCATATATTTT
once | TRBJ2-3 | TRBV5-1 | TRBD2 | 15 | CASSGADPGTDTQYF | TGCGCCAGTAGCGGGGCCGACCCGGGCACAGATACGCAGTATTTT
- | TRBJ2-3 | TRBV10-1 | - | 21 | CASSAGQRYTSRVYFTDTQYF | TGCGCCAGCAGTGCTGGACAGCGATATACTTCACGGGTATACTTCACAGATACGCAGTATTTT
- | TRBJ2-1 | TRBV6-1 | TRBD2 | 15 | CASAGLAGNYNEQFF | TGTGCCAGCGCGGGACTAGCGGGGAATTACAATGAGCAGTTCTTC
- | TRBJ2-3 | TRBV19 | TRBD2 | 15 | CASSMTSGRTDTQYF | TGTGCCAGTAGTATGACTAGCGGGCGGACAGATACGCAGTATTTT
- | TRBJ2-7 | TRBV25-1 | TRBD1 | 14 | CASSPTGTDYEQYF | TGTGCCAGCAGTCCAACCGGGACAGACTACGAGCAGTACTTC
- | TRBJ1-2 | TRBV19 | TRBD1 | 14 | CASSWGQGAVGYTF | TGTGCCAGTAGTTGGGGGCAGGGGGCTGTTGGCTACACCTTC
- | TRBJ1-1 | TRBV7-9 | - | 14 | CASSFSDKNTEAFF | TGTGCCAGCAGCTTCTCCGACAAGAACACTGAAGCTTTCTTT
once | TRBJ2-3 | TRBV2 | - | 16 | CASSEASGFGTDTQYF | TGTGCCAGCAGTGAAGCGTCGGGGTTTGGCACAGATACGCAGTATTTT
- | TRBJ2-4 | TRBV10-3 | - | 13 | CAISDGILNIQYF | TGTGCCATCAGTGACGGGATATTAAACATTCAGTACTTC
- | TRBJ1-5 | TRBV4-2 | - | 21 | CASSQAFTGSQPSGGGQPQHF | TGTGCCAGCAGCCAAGCTTTCACAGGGTCGCAACCGTCCGGCGGAGGCCAGCCCCAGCATTTT
- | TRBJ2-7 | TRBV7-9 | TRBD2 | 16 | CASSLAVSAGGREQYF | TGTGCCAGCAGCTTAGCGGTCTCAGCGGGAGGTAGGGAGCAGTACTTC
- | TRBJ1-3 | TRBV6-5 | - | 16 | CASSYSRDSSGNTIYF | TGTGCCAGCAGTTACTCCCGCGACAGCTCTGGAAACACCATATATTTT
- | TRBJ2-7 | TRBV14 | - | 14 | CASSRLTGSDEQYF | TGTGCCAGCAGCCGCTTGACAGGTTCGGACGAGCAGTACTTC
- | TRBJ2-3 | TRBV6-5 | TRBD2 | 15 | CASSYSTSGADTQYF | TGTGCCAGCAGTTACTCGACTAGCGGGGCAGATACGCAGTATTTT
- | TRBJ1-5 | TRBV7-2 | TRBD1 | 18 | CASSQYATPKGADQPQHF | TGTGCCAGCAGCCAATACGCTACCCCTAAGGGGGCAGACCAGCCCCAGCATTTT
- | TRBJ1-1 | TRBV9 | - | 18 | CASSVSPRTGSEDTEAFF | TGTGCCAGCAGCGTAAGCCCCCGAACAGGATCCGAGGACACTGAAGCTTTCTTT
once | TRBJ2-7 | TRBV9 | TRBD2 | 17 | CASSVNAGTSGPYEQYF | TGTGCCAGCAGCGTAAATGCAGGGACTAGCGGCCCCTACGAGCAGTACTTC
- | TRBJ1-5 | TRBV7-6 | TRBD1 | 15 | CASQQWTGGNQPQHF | TGTGCCAGTCAACAATGGACAGGGGGCAATCAGCCCCAGCATTTT
- | TRBJ2-7 | TRBV7-2 | - | 14 | CASSISLDSYEQYF | TGTGCCAGCAGCATAAGCTTAGACTCCTACGAGCAGTACTTC
- | TRBJ1-2 | TRBV11-2 | - | 12 | CASSFGVYGYTF | TGTGCCAGCAGCTTCGGGGTTTATGGCTACACCTTC
- | TRBJ2-2 | TRBV15 | - | 20 | CATSSLISSVGDPNTGELFF | TGTGCCACCAGCAGCTTGATTTCTAGCGTCGGAGATCCGAACACCGGGGAGCTGTTTTTT
- | TRBJ1-5 | TRBV7-9 | TRBD1 | 15 | CASSDTGTGDQPQHF | TGTGCCAGCAGCGACACCGGGACAGGGGACCAGCCCCAGCATTTT
few | TRBJ2-5 | TRBV9 | - | 13 | CASSGQGTETQYF | TGTGCCAGCAGTGGGCAGGGTACGGAGACCCAGTACTTC
- | TRBJ1-1 | TRBV7-9 | - | 16 | CASSLAPGVENTEAFF | TGTGCCAGCAGCTTAGCGCCAGGGGTAGAGAACACTGAAGCTTTCTTT
- | TRBJ2-1 | TRBV4-3 | TRBD2 | 16 | CASSQDGTSGYNEQFF | TGCGCCAGCAGCCAAGATGGGACTAGCGGTTACAATGAGCAGTTCTTC
- | TRBJ2-7 | TRBV6-6 | TRBD1 | 14 | CASSWTGGPNEQYF | TGTGCAAGCAGCTGGACAGGGGGGCCTAACGAGCAGTACTTC